This entry lists 2 T cell receptor beta chains sequenced from one sample in a study of control samples from healthy donors and cancer patients. Method: immunoSEQ multiplex PCR; TCRdb's copy keeps in-frame clones and lacks some. The sample has roughly 52,000 clones, around 97% seen once. The specimen sequenced was blood. All receptors come from a woman under 40 in good health.

This clone was seen just once. The V call is TRBV4-1, the J call TRBJ2-7; the D gene could be TRBD1 or TRBD2 (5 bases each). Germline assignment: CDR1 MGHRA and CDR2 YSYEKL. Trimming shortened V by 3 bases and J by 3 bases, and 9 bases separated the two germline ends. The CDR3 runs 13 residues. The CDR3 is CASSHRGSYEQYF. CDR3 DNA: TGCGCCAGCAGCCATCGGGGCAGCTACGAGCAGTACTTC.

The chain combines TRBV28 with TRBJ2-5, with a tentative D call TRBD1 (6 bases). The CDR3 totals 13 residues. The ends were cut back, 6 bases at V and 5 bases at J, with 13 bases in the middle. Germline values: CDR1 MDHEN, CDR2 SYDVKM. The CDR3 loop reads CASRQGGMETQYF. CDR3 sequence (DNA): TGTGCCAGCAGACAGGGTGGTATGGAGACCCAGTACTTC.